The entry below gives a single T cell receptor beta chain sequence along with its context. This entry belongs to a study of blood T cell repertoires in COVID-19. The wider study: There were acute and convalescent COVID-19 samples, and they came from the United States, Italy and Spain. PBMCs, B-cell-depleted T cells, or T cells were the source of the cDNA or gDNA that made up the material.

Authors' data handling: Estimated nucleated cell counts came from reference gene primer amplification. Produced via immunoSEQ multiplex PCR; TCRdb's table is partial and in-frame only. V and J calls and clone size come straight from that table; D and trimming were deduced from the DNA. The top ten hold approximately 8.4% of the sample, which has 55,000 to 70,000 clones, 88% seen once. The TCR originated in a woman in her 70s with active COVID-19. Material for sequencing was peripheral blood.

In nucleotides, the CDR3 is TGTGCCAGCACCCTGGCAGGGAGGTATGGCTACACCTTC. Its translation is CASTLAGRYGYTF. V is TRBV2 and J is TRBJ1-2; maybe TRBD1 (5 bases). The CDR3 consists of 13 residues. Germline V gene sequence: CDR1 SNHLY, CDR2 FYNNEI. Trimming took off 7 bases at V and 5 bases at J, with 14 bases between the two ends.